Sequencing of this T cell receptor beta chain was carried out in a study of shared clonotypes between healthy human individuals. Whole-study results and caveats: Clonotypes that were shared across a handful of donors made up around 5% of naive CD4 clonotypes.

This CDR3 is built from 17 residues. Looked up from germline, CDR1 is SGHAT and CDR2 is FQNNGV. The V gene end was trimmed by 3 bases and the J gene end by 0 bases; junction bases not matched to a gene: 5. CD45RO-negative, CCR7-selected cells formed the naive CD8 fraction, which excluded terminally differentiated effector memory CD45RA+ cells. The data were produced by immunoSEQ multiplex PCR, yet TCRdb's version contains in-frame clones alone and is incomplete. The sample holds 700,000 to 950,000 clones, 96% seen once. This clone was seen a single time. Its antigen is unidentified. V and J are TRBV11-2 and TRBJ2-7, with 13 bases identical to TRBD2. The sequencing sample was made of naive CD8+ T cells sorted from blood. This receptor was obtained from a man aged 30 to 45 in good health. CDR3 amino acids: CASSLGTSGTFSYEQYF. Written as DNA, the CDR3 is TGTGCCAGCAGCTTGGGGACTAGCGGGACCTTCTCCTACGAGCAGTACTTC.